The 20 T cell receptor beta chains given below trace back to one sample, sequenced in a study of T-cell reconstitution after alpha-beta-depleted transplantation in children. Unique molecular identifiers tagged the TCRbeta library. Via MiXCR, TCRdb re-called the PCR reads, giving one row per CDR3 protein. The table has fewer than 130,000 distinct CDR3 sequences, 10% seen once. The sample consisted of PBMCs from the stem cell graft donor, taken from the stem cell graft. The source is a human donor who donated a stem cell graft to a child with acute lymphoblastic leukemia.

This clonotype was counted many times. The chain combines TRBV6-4 with TRBJ2-3; 12 positions match TRBD2. V lost 4 bases, J lost 2 bases, and 1 base stayed unmatched. Per germline, CDR1 MRHNA and CDR2 SNTAGT. The CDR3 length is 15 residues. CDR3 sequence: CASSASGGATDTQYF. The CDR3 nucleotides read TGTGCCAGCAGTGCTAGCGGGGGGGCCACAGATACGCAGTATTTT.

The chain joins TRBV11-2 to TRBJ2-1; a possible D gene is TRBD2 (5 bases). The V and J ends lost 1 base and 5 bases respectively, with 15 bases between them. Germline V gives CDR1 SGHAT, CDR2 FQNNGV. The CDR3 is made up of 16 amino acids. In nucleotides, the CDR3 is TGTGCCAGCAGCTTAGTTGGGAGAAGGAGCCACAATGAGCAGTTCTTC. Amino acids: CASSLVGRRSHNEQFF.

This clonotype appeared a single time. The chain carries TRBV28 and TRBJ1-2; TRBD1 agrees at 7 bases. CDR3 size: 15 residues. Germline V gene sequence: CDR1 MDHEN, CDR2 SYDVKM. Trimming took 2 bases from V and 7 from J; bases not matched to a gene: 10. This CDR3 is CASSLQWQGVGGYTF. Here the CDR3 DNA reads TGTGCCAGCAGTTTACAGTGGCAGGGGGTGGGTGGCTACACCTTC.

This clonotype was seen many times. V is TRBV4-3 and J is TRBJ1-5, with 7 nucleotides matching TRBD1. CDR1 is LGHNA, CDR2 YSLEER, per germline. The CDR3 runs to 17 residues. Unmatched junction bases numbered 10, after V lost 0 bases and J lost 5 bases. The CDR3 sequence: CASSQDRQNRGDQPQHF. For the CDR3, the DNA is TGCGCCAGCAGCCAAGATAGACAGAACAGGGGAGATCAGCCCCAGCATTTT.

This clonotype was seen ten or more times. The V and J genes are TRBV20-1 and TRBJ2-7; 12 positions agree with TRBD2. CDR1 and CDR2 from the germline V gene are DFQATT and SNEGSKA (reference sequence). The CDR3 runs to 14 residues. Germline trimming cut 1 base from V and 6 bases from J; bases unmatched to any gene: 4. CDR3 loop: CSARGTSGRLEQYF. The CDR3 DNA reads as TGCAGTGCTAGAGGCACTAGCGGGAGGCTCGAGCAGTACTTC.

This clonotype was found many times. The chain is built from TRBV29-1 and TRBJ1-1; D possibly corresponds to TRBD1 (6 bases). The CDR3 spans 15 residues. Germline V gives CDR1 SQVTM, CDR2 ANQGSEA. Between the trimmed V and J ends, which lost 0 bases and 4 bases, there was a span of 15 bases. DNA for the CDR3: TGCAGCGTTGAAGATCCTAGGGGGGTGGCCACTGAAGCTTTCTTT. This codes for CSVEDPRGVATEAFF.

This clonotype was seen repeatedly, ten times or more. This sequence joins TRBV6-4 and TRBJ1-6, with TRBD1 matching over 9 bases. The CDR3 runs 21 residues. Germline-derived CDR1 and CDR2 are MRHNA and SNTAGT. V shed 6 bases and J 0 bases; nucleotides not matched to a gene: 18. The DNA for the CDR3 is TGTGCCAGCAGACCTCCGGGACAGGGCTTGACACGCCCCTCCTATAATTCACCCCTCCACTTT. It encodes CASRPPGQGLTRPSYNSPLHF.

This clonotype was recorded many times. The gene calls are TRBV6-1 and TRBJ1-3, with no clear D. This CDR3 spans 13 amino acids. V shed 7 bases and J shed 0 bases, with 7 bases lying between them. Germline CDR1 MNHNS, CDR2 SASEGT. CDR3 loop: CASIHSSGNTIYF. In DNA, the CDR3 is TGTGCCAGCATTCACAGCTCTGGAAACACCATATATTTT.

This clonotype showed up many times. This chain connects TRBV18 to TRBJ2-5; D may be TRBD1 (6 bases). This CDR3 is built from 17 residues. The germline CDR1 and CDR2 sequences are KGHSH and LQKENI. With 0 bases removed from V and 1 base from J, the gap between germline ends came to 15 bases. The CDR3: CASSPPSRGQFQETQYF. Written as DNA, the CDR3 is TGTGCCAGCTCACCACCTAGCAGGGGACAATTCCAAGAGACCCAGTACTTC.

This clonotype was counted ten times or more. The V call is TRBV27, the J call TRBJ1-2; no definite D call. Trimming cost V 5 bases and J 6 bases, with 19 bases left between them. The CDR3 totals 15 residues. Germline V lookup: CDR1 MNHEY, CDR2 SMNVEV (reference sequence). The CDR3 region is CASSPHPVRSDGYTF. The CDR3 DNA reads as TGTGCCAGCAGTCCCCACCCGGTGCGCTCTGATGGCTACACCTTC.

At least ten counts were recorded for this clonotype. The chain combines TRBV7-2 with TRBJ2-7; D is uncertain. Per the germline V gene, CDR1 is SGHTA and CDR2 is FQGNSA. This CDR3 is built from 15 residues. V gave up 1 base and J gave up 3 bases, with 13 bases separating them. This chain's CDR3 is CASSLGPQRNYEQYF. The CDR3 DNA reads as TGTGCCAGCAGCTTAGGACCCCAAAGGAACTACGAGCAGTACTTC.

The table lists this clonotype with many counts. V is TRBV4-1 and J is TRBJ2-5; D is possibly TRBD1 or TRBD2 (5 bases each). Germline V lookup: CDR1 MGHRA, CDR2 YSYEKL. This CDR3 spans 14 amino acids. V was cut by 4 bases and J by 5 bases, with 14 bases left in between. As DNA, the CDR3 is TGCGCCAGCAGCCGGGACGAGGGGTTGGAGACCCAGTACTTC. This sequence encodes CASSRDEGLETQYF.

There are many counts of this clonotype. This rearrangement joins TRBV20-1 to TRBJ2-7; D perhaps matches TRBD2 (6 bases). CDR1 is DFQATT and CDR2 is SNEGSKA in the germline V gene (reference sequence). CDR3 length equals 14 residues. The V and J ends lost 5 bases and 4 bases respectively, with 18 bases between them. CDR3 amino acids: CSAGSRAGRYEQYF. As DNA, the CDR3 is TGCAGTGCTGGATCTCGGGCGGGGCGGTACGAGCAGTACTTC.

This clonotype has at least ten counts. The rearrangement uses TRBV7-9 and TRBJ2-7, with 8 positions matching TRBD1. From germline, CDR1 is SEHNR and CDR2 FQNEAQ (reference sequence). J gave up 7 bases and V 5 bases, and 7 bases lay outside the gene matches. The CDR3 extends over 13 amino acids. The CDR3: CASSNRGTEEQYF. CDR3 nucleotides: TGTGCCAGCAGCAACAGGGGGACGGAAGAGCAGTACTTC.

This clonotype was seen a few times. The chain carries TRBV4-2 and TRBJ1-2; tentatively, D is TRBD1 (5 bases). Germline values: CDR1 LGHNA, CDR2 YNFKEQ. V lost 0 bases and J 5 bases, leaving 19 bases between the germline ends. The CDR3 has 17 residues. In nucleotides, the CDR3 is TGTGCCAGCAGCCAAGATTTTTTCCAGGGTGGGGTATATGGCTACACCTTC. Residues: CASSQDFFQGGVYGYTF.

This clonotype was detected many times. The chain combines TRBV2 with TRBJ2-7; 9 positions agree with TRBD1. The CDR3 is 14 residues long. V lost 10 bases, J lost 10 bases, and 17 bases stayed unmatched. Per the germline V gene, CDR1 is SNHLY and CDR2 is FYNNEI. The CDR3: CAIYAGTGQIFQYF. For the CDR3, the DNA is TGTGCCATCTATGCCGGGACAGGGCAAATATTCCAGTACTTC.

This clonotype was seen many times. The chain joins TRBV10-3 to TRBJ2-7, with D perhaps TRBD2 (7 bases). V was pared by 0 bases and J by 6 bases, with 15 bases between. This CDR3 is 15 amino acids long. Per the germline V gene, CDR1 is ENHRY and CDR2 is SYGVKD. The CDR3 spells CAISESNAGAGEQYF. The CDR3 coding sequence is TGTGCCATCAGTGAGTCGAATGCGGGGGCAGGCGAGCAGTACTTC.

A note on this clonotype: With a much larger clone just one base away, this may be a read error. V and J are TRBV7-2 and TRBJ2-1; 9 nucleotides agree with TRBD1. After removal of 5 bases from V and 7 bases from J, the junction contained 3 bases not matched to a gene. CDR1 is SGHTA and CDR2 is FQGNSA in the germline V gene. The CDR3 extends over 13 amino acids. DNA of the CDR3: TGTGCCAGCAGCCGGGACAGGGAAAATGAGCAGTTCTTC. It is translated as CASSRDRENEQFF.

This clonotype has ten or more counts. This sequence joins TRBV11-3 and TRBJ2-2; the match to TRBD2 covers 12 bases. Per germline, CDR1 SGHNT and CDR2 YENEEA. Trimming at V came to 5 bases and at J to 4 bases, leaving 8 bases not matched to a gene. The CDR3 length is 17 residues. DNA for the CDR3: TGTGCCAGCAGCGACCTAGCGGGAGGGCCGGCCACCGGGGAGCTGTTTTTT. Amino acids: CASSDLAGGPATGELFF.

The gene calls are TRBV2 and TRBJ2-5; 9 bases match TRBD2. The CDR3 sequence is 13 residues long. Germline trimming cut 7 bases from V and 5 bases from J; bases unmatched to any gene: 5. Germline CDR1 reads SNHLY; CDR2 reads FYNNEI. CDR3 DNA sequence: TGTGCCAGCACCAACCTAGCGGGGGAGACCCAGTACTTC. Its protein product is CASTNLAGETQYF.